The clone carrying this TCR beta chain was counted between two and nine times. The antigen remains unidentified. This sample stems from a study of T cells in localized non-small cell lung cancer. Overall study results and limits: In adjacent lung, a median roughly 58 of the top 100 tumor clones were found. Uninvolved adjacent lung showed peak T cell clonality, exceeding tumor. In the blood, greater T cell density corresponded to longer overall survival.

The V gene's germline CDR1 is SGHNT and CDR2 YENEEA. CDR3 length equals 15 residues. V dropped 3 bases and J dropped 5 bases, with 11 bases sitting between them. This table comes from immunoSEQ multiplex PCR, and its TCRdb copy is limited to in-frame clones, with some not included. The sample carries roughly 4,200 clones, 25% recorded once. This sequence joins TRBV11-3 and TRBJ1-6; D uncertain. Sample: lung tumor tissue, taken before any cancer treatment. The receptor was derived from a male donor aged 60 or over with stage I lung adenocarcinoma. CDR3 DNA sequence: TGTGCCAGCAGCTTGGGCCCTCACGATAATTCACCCCTCCACTTT. This encodes CASSLGPHDNSPLHF.